One sample yielded the 31 T cell receptor beta chains listed below, sequenced in a study of beta chain features in type 1 diabetes. Findings of the study overall: There was a moderate but significant shortening of TCRB CDR3s in all four CD4+ subsets of Type 1 diabetes patients.

Every isolated RNA sample was fully reverse transcribed, so sequencing captured expressed TCRB transcripts. Sequencing used immunoSEQ multiplex PCR; TCRdb keeps in-frame clones, though not all of them. This table has 120,000 to 150,000 clones, about 12% appearing once. The antigens these receptors bind are not known. The sample consisted of central memory CD4+ T cells from blood. The receptors were gathered from a man aged 18-30 years with type 1 diabetes.

V usage is TRBV7-2 and J usage is TRBJ1-1; a possible D gene is TRBD1 (6 bases). The CDR3 runs to 16 residues. V was shortened by 0 bases and J by 0 bases, with 11 bases between the two germline ends. Germline CDR1 and CDR2: SGHTA and FQGNSA. For the CDR3, the DNA is TGTGCCAGCAGCTTAGCAGGGGGTGCTATGAACACTGAAGCTTTCTTT. This sequence encodes CASSLAGGAMNTEAFF.

This clone was observed a handful of times. The rearrangement joins TRBV30 to TRBJ1-5; D gene uncertain. In germline, CDR1 is GTSNPN, CDR2 SVGIG (reference sequence). Trimming stripped 2 bases from V and 0 bases from J, with 17 bases between. The CDR3 contains 17 residues. The chain's CDR3 is CAWSRSSSTHSNQPQHF. The CDR3 DNA is TGTGCCTGGAGTCGAAGCTCGTCGACCCATAGCAATCAGCCCCAGCATTTT. Complete variable domain (other parts from reference TRBV30 and TRBJ1-5): SQTIHQWPATLVQPVGSPLSLECTVEGTSNPNLYWYRQAAGRGLQLLFYSVGIGQISSEVPQNLSASRPQDRQFILSSKKLLLSDSGFYLCAWSRSSSTHSNQPQHFGDGTRLSIL.

CDR3 nucleotides: TGTGCCTGGCGGGGCAGGGACAGCGCCTACGAGCAGTACTTC. Translation gives CAWRGRDSAYEQYF. The chain has TRBV30 and TRBJ2-7; 7 nucleotides align to TRBD1. V was clipped by 5 bases and J by 2 bases; unmatched bases: 9. The CDR3 totals 14 residues. Germline values: CDR1 GTSNPN, CDR2 SVGIG (reference sequence).

This clone was picked up a small number of times. This chain links TRBV5-4 with TRBJ2-2; no clear D gene. Germline loops: CDR1 SGHNT, CDR2 YYREEE (reference sequence). Trimming removed 10 bases at V and 0 bases at J, with 10 bases between. The CDR3 spans 13 residues. The CDR3 nucleotides are TGTGCCTCGCTAGATTCGAACACCGGGGAGCTGTTTTTT. Translating it yields CASLDSNTGELFF.

In this sample, this clone turned up a few times. The chain links TRBV7-2 to TRBJ1-5, with 8 bases that match TRBD1. Germline CDR1 is SGHTA and CDR2 is FQGNSA. This CDR3 spans 15 amino acids. Trimming at V came to 6 bases and at J to 7 bases, leaving 11 bases not matched to a gene. The CDR3 reads CASRRSGGAWQPQHF. CDR3 DNA: TGTGCCAGCAGACGCTCAGGGGGCGCATGGCAGCCCCAGCATTTT.

V usage is TRBV12-5 and J usage is TRBJ1-6; maybe TRBD1 (5 bases). V lost 6 bases to trimming and J lost 9 bases, with 12 bases between them. CDR1 and CDR2 from the germline V gene are LGHNT and FRNRAP. This CDR3 has 13 residues. The CDR3 DNA follows: TGTGCTAGTGGCCGAGACAGTGCTTCACCCCTCCACTTT. Protein sequence: CASGRDSASPLHF. The whole variable domain, filled in from reference TRBV12-5 and TRBJ1-6, reads DARVTQTPRHKVTEMGQEVTMRCQPILGHNTVFWYRQTMMQGLELLAYFRNRAPLDDSGMPKDRFSAEMPDATLATLKIQPSEPRDSAVYFCASGRDSASPLHFGNGTRLTVT.

This clone was detected a few times. The chain is built from TRBV9 and TRBJ2-7, with D tentatively TRBD1 (6 bases). V shed 4 bases and J shed 6 bases, with 11 bases lying between them. The V gene's germline CDR1 is SGDLS and CDR2 YYNGEE. This CDR3 contains 12 residues. CDR3 region: CASSPGGGEQYF. The CDR3 DNA reads TGTGCCAGCAGCCCTGGGGGCGGCGAGCAGTACTTC.

The J gene is TRBJ1-4, the V gene TRBV30; no clear D. V was shortened by 0 bases and J by 2 bases, with 4 bases between the two germline ends. The CDR3 covers 13 residues. CDR1 and CDR2 (germline): GTSNPN, SVGIG (reference sequence). The CDR3 DNA is TGTGCCTGGAGTGTCTGGACTAATGAAAAACTGTTTTTT. It encodes CAWSVWTNEKLFF. The full variable domain, completed using reference TRBV30 and TRBJ1-4, is SQTIHQWPATLVQPVGSPLSLECTVEGTSNPNLYWYRQAAGRGLQLLFYSVGIGQISSEVPQNLSASRPQDRQFILSSKKLLLSDSGFYLCAWSVWTNEKLFFGSGTQLSVL.

The rearrangement links TRBV7-8 to TRBJ2-3; 11 bases align to TRBD2. The length of the CDR3 is 16 residues. Per the germline V gene, CDR1 is SGHVS and CDR2 is FQNEAQ. Germline trimming cut 3 bases from V and 6 bases from J; bases unmatched to any gene: 8. CDR3 amino acids: CASSFRLAGTPDTQYF. As DNA, the CDR3 is TGTGCCAGCAGCTTTAGACTAGCGGGGACCCCGGATACGCAGTATTTT.

The rearrangement links TRBV6-5 to TRBJ2-7; tentative D call: TRBD1 (5 bases). The CDR3 is made up of 14 amino acids. V was shortened by 2 bases and J by 7 bases, with 15 bases between the two germline ends. Germline V lookup: CDR1 MNHEY, CDR2 SVGAGI. The CDR3: CASSYAPRAKEQYF. CDR3 bases: TGTGCCAGCAGTTACGCCCCCAGGGCTAAAGAGCAGTACTTC.

This CDR3 is CASTPGPGGEQPQHF. DNA of the CDR3: TGTGCCAGCACCCCGGGGCCGGGAGGGGAACAGCCCCAGCATTTT. The chain has TRBV7-2 and TRBJ1-5; tentative D call: TRBD1 (5 bases). The germline V and J ends were trimmed by 7 bases and 7 bases, with 20 bases remaining between them. Germline V gene sequence: CDR1 SGHTA, CDR2 FQGNSA. The CDR3 sequence is 15 residues long.

Turning to this clone: This CDR3 is also generated by other DNA sequences in the sample. The chain is built from TRBV6-1 and TRBJ2-5; unclear D gene. The CDR3 is made up of 13 amino acids. Trimming stripped 1 base from V and 5 bases from J, with 8 bases between. Germline CDR1 MNHNS, CDR2 SASEGT. CDR3 region: CASSEGHRETQYF. The CDR3 nucleotides read TGTGCCAGCAGTGAAGGTCACCGTGAGACCCAGTACTTC.

J is TRBJ2-1 and V is TRBV7-2; D gene unclear. From germline, CDR1 is SGHTA and CDR2 FQGNSA. V dropped 1 base and J dropped 2 bases, with 6 bases sitting between them. The CDR3 sequence is 14 residues long. CDR3 bases: TGTGCCAGCAGCTTAGGGATTACCTACAATGAGCAGTTCTTC. It yields the protein CASSLGITYNEQFF.

A few counts support this clone. The chain employs TRBV7-9 and TRBJ2-2; D unclear. Germline V gives CDR1 SEHNR, CDR2 FQNEAQ (reference sequence). V lost 1 base to trimming and J lost 2 bases, with 8 bases between them. The CDR3 has 15 residues. CDR3 loop: CASSLGPSNTGELFF. The CDR3 region has the DNA TGTGCCAGCAGCTTAGGGCCCAGTAACACCGGGGAGCTGTTTTTT.

V is TRBV5-1 and J is TRBJ2-7; D unclear. The CDR3 sequence is 13 residues long. Trimming removed 2 bases from V and 6 bases from J, with 12 bases in between. Germline CDR1 is SGHRS and CDR2 is YFSETQ. The CDR3 DNA follows: TGCGCCAGCAGCTTAAAACCGGGCCTCGAGCAGTACTTC. Its protein is CASSLKPGLEQYF.

The V call is TRBV29-1, the J call TRBJ1-1, with D unclear. CDR1 SQVTM and CDR2 ANQGSEA come from the germline V gene. V was pared by 1 base and J by 8 bases, with 14 bases between. The CDR3 covers 13 residues. CDR3 DNA sequence: TGCAGCGTTGAAGTGACGGCCTGGACGGAAGCTTTCTTT. Protein: CSVEVTAWTEAFF. Full variable domain (missing parts from reference TRBV29-1 and TRBJ1-1): SAVISQKPSRDICQRGTSLTIQCQVDSQVTMMFWYRQQPGQSLTLIATANQGSEATYESGFVIDKFPISRPNLTFSTLTVSNMSPEDSSIYLCSVEVTAWTEAFFGQGTRLTVV.

V and J are TRBV18 and TRBJ1-1; a possible D gene is TRBD1 (5 bases). Per germline, CDR1 KGHSH and CDR2 LQKENI. The V end lost 3 bases, the J end lost 6 bases, and 17 bases lay between the germline ends. The CDR3 totals 15 residues. This chain's CDR3 is CASSPSEGRGAEAFF. DNA of the CDR3: TGTGCCAGCTCACCGTCGGAGGGGAGAGGTGCTGAAGCTTTCTTT. Based on the CDR3 plus reference TRBV18 and TRBJ1-1, the full variable domain is NAGVMQNPRHLVRRRGQEARLRCSPMKGHSHVYWYRQLPEEGLKFMVYLQKENIIDESGMPKERFSAEFPKEGPSILRIQQVVRGDSAAYFCASSPSEGRGAEAFFGQGTRLTVV.

This clone was counted only a few times. The chain joins TRBV5-1 to TRBJ2-5; unclear D gene. This CDR3 region has 12 residues. Germline V gives CDR1 SGHRS, CDR2 YFSETQ. V gave up 4 bases and J gave up 3 bases, with 7 bases separating them. This CDR3 is CASSATEETQYF. CDR3 in DNA: TGCGCCAGCAGCGCGACCGAAGAGACCCAGTACTTC.

This clone has just a few counts. The chain carries TRBV2 and TRBJ1-1, with 8 bases identical to TRBD1. CDR1 and CDR2 (germline): SNHLY, FYNNEI. CDR3 size: 13 residues. The J segment lost 4 bases and the V segment lost 8 bases, leaving 6 bases of the junction unmatched. The CDR3, as DNA: TGTGCCAGCGGTGGCGACAGGGGCACTGAAGCTTTCTTT. Translated, it gives CASGGDRGTEAFF.

This clone was counted only a few times. Here the CDR3 reads CSVEGQDSRGLYGYTF. CDR3 DNA sequence: TGCAGCGTTGAAGGTCAGGACAGTCGGGGGCTCTATGGCTACACCTTC. V usage is TRBV29-1 and J usage is TRBJ1-2; tentative D call: TRBD1 (6 bases). V gave up 1 base and J gave up 4 bases, with 19 bases separating them. CDR3 length: 16 amino acids. Germline V gene sequence: CDR1 SQVTM, CDR2 ANQGSEA.

The chain links TRBV5-1 to TRBJ2-1; no definite D call. This CDR3 has 13 residues. Trimming cost V 2 bases and J 6 bases, with 9 bases left between them. Looked up from germline, CDR1 is SGHRS and CDR2 is YFSETQ. The CDR3 here is CASSFAPINEQFF. In DNA, the CDR3 is TGCGCCAGCAGCTTCGCCCCGATCAATGAGCAGTTCTTC.

This clone has just a few counts. The chain links TRBV5-1 to TRBJ2-1, with 8 bases that match TRBD2. The CDR3 loop spans 15 amino acids. Germline V gene data show CDR1 as SGHRS and CDR2 as YFSETQ. The ends lost 4 bases at V and 3 bases at J; junction bases unmatched: 6. CDR3 coding DNA: TGCGCCAGCAGCCCCGGGGGGGCAATCTACAATGAGCAGTTCTTC. Translated: CASSPGGAIYNEQFF.

This clone was seen a handful of times. The chain is built from TRBV7-2 and TRBJ2-4; possibly TRBD1 for D (6 bases). The V and J ends lost 5 bases and 0 bases respectively, with 11 bases between them. Germline V gene lookup returns CDR1 SGHTA and CDR2 FQGNSA. This CDR3 has 15 residues. CDR3 coding DNA: TGTGCCAGCAGCCCAGGGGTGTTAGCCAAAAACATTCAGTACTTC. Its protein product is CASSPGVLAKNIQYF.

This clone was seen more than once but under ten times. This chain joins TRBV25-1 and TRBJ1-2; no clear D gene. Deletions cut 6 bases from V and 8 bases from J, with 16 bases between. The CDR3 is made up of 13 amino acids. CDR1 and CDR2 from the germline V gene are MGHDK and SYGVNS. In DNA, the CDR3 is TGTGCCAGCAGCGGCCTAACTTCGGGAGGCTACACCTTC. Translated, it gives CASSGLTSGGYTF.

This chain connects TRBV6-1 to TRBJ2-7; D is perhaps TRBD1 or TRBD2 (5 bases each). Germline V gene lookup returns CDR1 MNHNS and CDR2 SASEGT. The V end was cut by 4 bases, the J end by 6 bases, with 19 bases between. This CDR3 is built from 15 residues. CDR3 sequence: CASSVGTVRDREQYF. CDR3 coding DNA: TGTGCCAGCAGTGTTGGGACGGTTCGGGATCGCGAGCAGTACTTC.

The chain uses TRBV7-3 and TRBJ1-1, with D perhaps matching TRBD1 (5 bases). With 2 bases removed from V and 3 bases from J, the gap between germline ends came to 7 bases. Germline CDR1 is SGHTA and CDR2 is FQGTGA. CDR3 size: 13 residues. In DNA form, the CDR3 reads TGTGCCAGCAGCTTACAACAGGACACTGAAGCTTTCTTT. Its translation: CASSLQQDTEAFF.

This clone turned up a few times. The chain carries TRBV27 and TRBJ2-1; 10 bases match TRBD1. Germline CDR1 MNHEY, CDR2 SMNVEV (reference sequence). The CDR3 loop spans 15 amino acids. V gave up 6 bases and J gave up 4 bases; unmatched junction bases: 6. The CDR3 spells CASSRTGGPYNEQFF. CDR3 DNA sequence: TGTGCCAGCAGCCGGACAGGGGGTCCTTACAATGAGCAGTTCTTC.

This clone was counted only a few times. The chain links TRBV5-4 to TRBJ2-5; 11 nucleotides align to TRBD2. CDR1 and CDR2 (germline): SGHNT, YYREEE (reference sequence). V lost 0 bases and J lost 4; bases outside the gene matches: 5. CDR3 length equals 16 residues. CDR3 amino acids: CASSLASSGGRETQYF. CDR3 nucleotides: TGTGCCAGCAGCTTGGCTTCTAGCGGGGGGAGAGAGACCCAGTACTTC.

This chain connects TRBV6-5 to TRBJ2-2, with TRBD1 identical over 7 bases. This CDR3 spans 15 amino acids. Germline CDR1 MNHEY, CDR2 SVGAGI. Germline trimming cut 6 bases from V and 5 bases from J; bases unmatched to any gene: 9. The CDR3, as DNA: TGTGCCAGCAGCCACACCACAGGGGTGACCGGGGAGCTGTTTTTT. This translates into CASSHTTGVTGELFF.

The chain uses TRBV6-5 and TRBJ2-1; unclear D gene. CDR1 is MNHEY, CDR2 SVGAGI, per germline. The CDR3 length is 13 residues. V lost 7 bases to trimming and J lost 4 bases, with 11 bases between them. This chain's CDR3 is CASTLTAYNEQFF. CDR3 nucleotides: TGTGCCAGCACCCTGACGGCTTACAATGAGCAGTTCTTC.

This clone has a handful of counts. The chain links TRBV27 to TRBJ2-7, with 9 positions matching TRBD1. Per germline, CDR1 MNHEY and CDR2 SMNVEV (reference sequence). Unmatched junction bases numbered 8, after V lost 4 bases and J lost 1 base. This CDR3 has 16 residues. CDR3 nucleotide sequence: TGTGCCAGCAGTTCGGGGATACAGGGGGCGTCCTACGAGCAGTACTTC. Its translation: CASSSGIQGASYEQYF.